The present T cell receptor (beta chain) was sequenced within a study of OX40 agonist ivuxolimab in advanced cancers. Study-wide context: Averaging about 60 years in age, with a range of about 23 to 79, the cohort was around 83% male. Eligibility rules accepted prior anti-PD-1, anti-PD-L1 or anti-CTLA-4 therapy, and around 38% had some. Regarding the study as a whole: Among patients with partial responses at 0.1-3.0 mg/kg, clonal expansion was among the lowest.

Method: immunoSEQ multiplex PCR; TCRdb's copy keeps in-frame clones and lacks some. The sample has fewer than 85,000 clones; 70% to 90% are singletons. The germline V gene encodes CDR1 SGHAT and CDR2 FQNNGV. The CDR3 is 13 residues long. V shed 2 bases and J shed 3 bases, with 5 bases lying between them. This clone was picked up a small number of times. Antigen unknown. Within the sample, other DNA sequences also encode this same CDR3. The specimen was CD4+ or CD8+ T cells sorted from blood, collected in a trial of the OX40 agonist ivuxolimab. This clonotype originated in an adult with an advanced solid tumor such as melanoma, head and neck, liver or kidney cancer. The chain recombines TRBV11-2 with TRBJ1-5, with D unclear. CDR3 sequence: CASSLTDNQPQHF. The CDR3 coding sequence is TGTGCCAGCAGCTTAACAGACAATCAGCCCCAGCATTTT.